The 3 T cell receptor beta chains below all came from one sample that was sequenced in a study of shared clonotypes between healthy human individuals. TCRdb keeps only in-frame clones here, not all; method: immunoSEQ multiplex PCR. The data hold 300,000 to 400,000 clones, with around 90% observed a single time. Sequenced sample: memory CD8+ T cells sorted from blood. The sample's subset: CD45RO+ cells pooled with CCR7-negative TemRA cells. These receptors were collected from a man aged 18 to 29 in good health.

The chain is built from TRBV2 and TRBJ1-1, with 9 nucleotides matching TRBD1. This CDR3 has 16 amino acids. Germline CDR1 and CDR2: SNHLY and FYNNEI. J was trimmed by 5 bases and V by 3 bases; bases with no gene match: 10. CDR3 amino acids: CASSDSPRTGETEAFF. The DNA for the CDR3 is TGTGCCAGCAGTGACTCTCCCCGGACAGGGGAAACTGAAGCTTTCTTT. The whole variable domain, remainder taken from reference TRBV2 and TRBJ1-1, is EPEVTQTPSHQVTQMGQEVILRCVPISNHLYFYWYRQILGQKVEFLVSFYNNEISEKSEIFDDQFSVERPDGSNFTLKIRSTKLEDSAMYFCASSDSPRTGETEAFFGQGTRLTVV.

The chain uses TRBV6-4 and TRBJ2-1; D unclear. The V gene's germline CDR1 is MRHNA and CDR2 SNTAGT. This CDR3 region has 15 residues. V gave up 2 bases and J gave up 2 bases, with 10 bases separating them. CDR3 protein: CASSDLPGPYNEQFF. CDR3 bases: TGTGCCAGCAGTGACCTCCCTGGCCCCTACAATGAGCAGTTCTTC.

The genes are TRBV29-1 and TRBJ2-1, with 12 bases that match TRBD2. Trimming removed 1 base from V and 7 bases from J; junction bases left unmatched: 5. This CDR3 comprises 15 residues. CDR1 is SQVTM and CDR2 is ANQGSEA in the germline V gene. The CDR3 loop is CSVEGVLAGGNEQFF. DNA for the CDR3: TGCAGCGTTGAAGGGGTACTAGCGGGGGGTAATGAGCAGTTCTTC.